The sequence of this TCR beta chain was determined in a study of OX40 agonist ivuxolimab in advanced cancers. Study at large: Those enrolled were roughly 80% male, with a mean age of around 57 years and ages from roughly 20 to 90.

Regarding the study as a whole: Low normalized clonal expansion also occurred in some nonresponding patients.

A history of autoimmune disease or systemic immunosuppression excluded patients. Collection of blood occurred at baseline, at cycle 4 day 1, and at cycle 7 day 1. About this clone: Antigen unknown.

V trimming: 0 bases; J trimming: 2 bases; junction bases outside the gene matches: 11. CDR1 and CDR2 (germline): LNHDA, SQIVND (reference sequence). The CDR3 loop spans 18 amino acids. Assay: immunoSEQ multiplex PCR; the TCRdb copy retains only in-frame clones and omits some. The table lists 100,000 to 150,000 clones, about 92% of them singletons. Sample: CD4+ or CD8+ T cells sorted from blood, taken in a trial of the OX40 agonist ivuxolimab. J is TRBJ2-7 and V is TRBV19, with 9 bases aligning to TRBD2. The sequence was obtained from an adult with an advanced solid tumor such as melanoma, head and neck, liver or kidney cancer. The CDR3 sequence is CASSIDSPSSGAPYEQYF. DNA of the CDR3: TGTGCCAGTAGTATAGATAGCCCATCTAGCGGGGCCCCCTACGAGCAGTACTTC. Complete variable domain (other parts from reference TRBV19 and TRBJ2-7): DGGITQSPKYLFRKEGQNVTLSCEQNLNHDAMYWYRQDPGQGLRLIYYSQIVNDFQKGDIAEGYSVSREKKESFPLTVTSAQKNPTAFYLCASSIDSPSSGAPYEQYFGPGTRLTVT.